The 9 T cell receptor beta chains listed next were all sequenced from one sample in a study of cytomegalovirus exposure and HLA in healthy donors. Amplification used 60 Vbeta primers and 13 Jbeta primers. Clones were sequenced by immunoSEQ multiplex PCR, and TCRdb holds only the in-frame ones, with some missing. The sample includes fewer than 100,000 clones, around 78% of them seen just once. The material sequenced was PBMCs. The receptors derive from a male donor in good health and CMV-seropositive.

This chain joins TRBV11-2 and TRBJ2-2, with TRBD2 as a possible D gene (5 bases). V was pared by 3 bases and J by 7 bases, with 12 bases between. Germline lookup yields CDR1 SGHAT and CDR2 FQNNGV. The CDR3 runs to 14 residues. CDR3 amino acids: CASSLRRGNGELFF. The CDR3 region has the DNA TGTGCCAGCAGCTTGCGTAGAGGGAACGGGGAGCTGTTTTTT.

The V call is TRBV6-5, the J call TRBJ2-3; 9 bases are a match to TRBD2. CDR3 length: 15 amino acids. Losses at the gene ends were 6 bases for V and 6 bases for J; bases not matched to a gene: 10. Germline CDR1 MNHEY, CDR2 SVGAGI. The CDR3 nucleotides are TGTGCCAGCAGATCACTAGCGGGCCTGGGGGATACGCAGTATTTT. Translated: CASRSLAGLGDTQYF.

The chain is built from TRBV29-1 and TRBJ2-5; 7 nucleotides agree with TRBD2. J lost 5 bases, V lost 6 bases, and 9 bases had no gene match. Germline CDR1 is SQVTM and CDR2 is ANQGSEA. The CDR3 runs 13 residues. The CDR3 spells CSVPGGRRETQYF. CDR3 DNA sequence: TGCAGCGTCCCAGGCGGGAGAAGGGAGACCCAGTACTTC.

The chain links TRBV13 to TRBJ2-7; 9 bases agree with TRBD1. This CDR3 has 14 residues. Germline V lookup: CDR1 PRHDT, CDR2 FYEKMQ (reference sequence). Germline trimming cut 5 bases from V and 6 bases from J; bases unmatched to any gene: 8. The DNA for the CDR3 is TGTGCCAGCAGCCAGAAGGACAGGGGAAGCGAGCAGTACTTC. It encodes CASSQKDRGSEQYF. Together with reference TRBV13 and TRBJ2-7, the CDR3 gives the full variable domain: AAGVIQSPRHLIKEKRETATLKCYPIPRHDTVYWYQQGPGQDPQFLISFYEKMQSDKGSIPDRFSAQQFSDYHSELNMSSLELGDSALYFCASSQKDRGSEQYFGPGTRLTVT.

This clone was counted a single time. V usage is TRBV10-3 and J usage is TRBJ1-1; a possible D gene is TRBD1 (5 bases). In germline, CDR1 is ENHRY, CDR2 SYGVKD. Trimming cost V 4 bases and J 4 bases, with 10 bases left between them. CDR3 size: 13 residues. DNA of the CDR3: TGTGCCATCAGTGGGGGGGTGCTCACTGAAGCTTTCTTT. This codes for CAISGGVLTEAFF.

The gene calls are TRBV28 and TRBJ1-5; D is unclear. V shed 5 bases and J shed 3 bases, with 11 bases lying between them. Per the germline V gene, CDR1 is MDHEN and CDR2 is SYDVKM. CDR3 length: 14 amino acids. CDR3 sequence (DNA): TGTGCCAGCAGTATCCAACAATACAATCAGCCCCAGCATTTT. This gives the protein CASSIQQYNQPQHF.

The J gene is TRBJ2-7, the V gene TRBV27; 8 positions agree with TRBD1. Germline V gene data show CDR1 as MNHEY and CDR2 as SMNVEV (reference sequence). V lost 3 bases and J lost 6; bases outside the gene matches: 7. This CDR3 contains 14 residues. CDR3 sequence: CASSFGQGGFEQYF. The DNA for the CDR3 is TGTGCCAGCAGTTTCGGACAGGGAGGCTTCGAGCAGTACTTC.

The chain has TRBV9 and TRBJ2-1; 9 bases fit TRBD2. Trimming cost V 3 bases and J 10 bases; bases outside gene matches: 8. The CDR3 sequence is 14 residues long. CDR1 is SGDLS, CDR2 YYNGEE, per germline. This chain's CDR3 is CASSDELAGIEQFF. The CDR3 nucleotides are TGTGCCAGCAGCGATGAGCTAGCGGGAATCGAGCAGTTCTTC.

J is TRBJ1-1 and V is TRBV5-1; TRBD1 is a possible D gene (5 bases). Trimming removed 6 bases at V and 1 base at J, with 13 bases between. The germline CDR1 and CDR2 sequences are SGHRS and YFSETQ. The CDR3 is made up of 14 amino acids. CDR3 bases: TGCGCCAGCACCCCTGGGGCACCGAACACTGAAGCTTTCTTT. Protein sequence: CASTPGAPNTEAFF.